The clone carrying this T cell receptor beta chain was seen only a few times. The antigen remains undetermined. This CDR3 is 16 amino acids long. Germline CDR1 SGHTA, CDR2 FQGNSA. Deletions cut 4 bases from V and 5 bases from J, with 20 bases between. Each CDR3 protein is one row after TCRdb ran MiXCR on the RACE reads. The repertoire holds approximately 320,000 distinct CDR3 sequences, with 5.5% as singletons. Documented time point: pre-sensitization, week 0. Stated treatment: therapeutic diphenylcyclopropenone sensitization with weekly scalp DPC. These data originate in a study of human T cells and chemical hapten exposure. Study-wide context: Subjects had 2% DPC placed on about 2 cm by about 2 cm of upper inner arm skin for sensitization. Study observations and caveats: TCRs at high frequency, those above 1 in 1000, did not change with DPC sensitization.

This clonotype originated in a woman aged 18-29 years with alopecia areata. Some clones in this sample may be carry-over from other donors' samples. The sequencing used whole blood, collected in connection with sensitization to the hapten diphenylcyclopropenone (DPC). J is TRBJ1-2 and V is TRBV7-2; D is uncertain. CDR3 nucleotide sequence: TGTGCCAGCAGCTCCCCGGCAGACGAGAAGATATATGGCTACACCTTC. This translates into CASSSPADEKIYGYTF.